This TCR beta chain appears in the sequencing data of a study of Ad26.COV2.S vaccination and SARS-CoV-2 variants. Study details: Ad26.COV2.S was injected intramuscularly once or twice, 56 days apart.

From germline, CDR1 is SNHLY and CDR2 FYNNEI. This CDR3 spans 15 amino acids. Germline trimming cut 6 bases from V and 4 bases from J; bases unmatched to any gene: 9. A word on this clone: Its antigen is still unknown.

Sequenced by immunoSEQ multiplex PCR; TCRdb stores in-frame clones only, minus some. Of fewer than 400,000 clones listed, 75% to 90% were seen once; the top ten hold about 3.6%. The treatment was: 15 to 20 received Ad26.COV2.S at low or high dose, single or two shots; about 5 received placebo; per-sample allocation not given. The samples date from day 63 after the first vaccine or placebo injection. Study conclusions and caveats: The study found higher spike-specific TCR breadth in vaccine than placebo recipients. Possibly, TCR breadth and depth analyses underestimated total T cell responses. Vaccine and placebo groups showed comparable non-spike TCR breadth.

This clonotype was sampled from a person between 18 and 65 years old who received the Ad26.COV2.S COVID-19 vaccine or a placebo. The sample here was peripheral blood, taken in a trial of Ad26.COV2.S vaccine versus placebo. The chain joins TRBV2 to TRBJ1-1, with 9 bases identical to TRBD1. Written as DNA, the CDR3 is TGTGCCAGCAGGCTCCGGGACAGGGTAGCCACTGAAGCTTTCTTT. This encodes CASRLRDRVATEAFF.